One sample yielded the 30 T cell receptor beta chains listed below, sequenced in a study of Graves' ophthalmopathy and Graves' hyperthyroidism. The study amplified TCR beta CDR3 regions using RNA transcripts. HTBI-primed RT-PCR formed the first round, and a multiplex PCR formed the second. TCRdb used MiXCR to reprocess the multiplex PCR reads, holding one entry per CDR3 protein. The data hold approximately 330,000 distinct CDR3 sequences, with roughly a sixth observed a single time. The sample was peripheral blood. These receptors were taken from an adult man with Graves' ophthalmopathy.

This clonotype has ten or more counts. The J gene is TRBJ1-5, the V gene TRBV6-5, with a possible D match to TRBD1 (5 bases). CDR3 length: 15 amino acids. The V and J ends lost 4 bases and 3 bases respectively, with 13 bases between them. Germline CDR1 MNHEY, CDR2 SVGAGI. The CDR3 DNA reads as TGTGCCAGCAGTTCTTCATGGGGGGACAATCAGCCCCAGCATTTT. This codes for CASSSSWGDNQPQHF.

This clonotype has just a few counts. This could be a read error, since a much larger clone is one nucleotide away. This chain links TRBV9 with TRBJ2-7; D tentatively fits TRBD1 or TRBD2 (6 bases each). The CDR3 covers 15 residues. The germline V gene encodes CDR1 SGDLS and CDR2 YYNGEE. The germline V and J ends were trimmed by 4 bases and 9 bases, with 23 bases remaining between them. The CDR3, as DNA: TGTGCCAGCAGCCCAGGGGTCGGGACTGGGGCCGGGCAGTACTTC. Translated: CASSPGVGTGAGQYF.

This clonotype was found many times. The CDR3 region has the DNA TGTGCCAGCAGGCTGACAGGGGGGAAGTATTCACCCCTCCACTTT. Its protein is CASRLTGGKYSPLHF. The chain has TRBV11-2 and TRBJ1-6; 9 bases align to TRBD1. Germline assignment: CDR1 SGHAT and CDR2 FQNNGV. The V gene end was trimmed by 6 bases and the J gene end by 8 bases; junction bases not matched to a gene: 8. CDR3 length equals 15 residues.

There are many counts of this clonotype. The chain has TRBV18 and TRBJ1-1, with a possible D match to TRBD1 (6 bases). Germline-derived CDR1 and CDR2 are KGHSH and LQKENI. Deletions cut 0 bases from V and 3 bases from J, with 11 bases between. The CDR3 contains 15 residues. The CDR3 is CASSPPKDSHTEAFF. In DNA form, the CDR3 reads TGTGCCAGCTCACCACCTAAGGACAGCCACACTGAAGCTTTCTTT.

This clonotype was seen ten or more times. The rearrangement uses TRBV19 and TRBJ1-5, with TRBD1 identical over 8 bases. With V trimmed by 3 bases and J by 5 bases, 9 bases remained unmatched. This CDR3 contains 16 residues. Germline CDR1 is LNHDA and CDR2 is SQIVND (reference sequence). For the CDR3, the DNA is TGTGCCAGTAGTATTCTCCGGACAGGGTCCTATCAGCCCCAGCATTTT. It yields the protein CASSILRTGSYQPQHF.

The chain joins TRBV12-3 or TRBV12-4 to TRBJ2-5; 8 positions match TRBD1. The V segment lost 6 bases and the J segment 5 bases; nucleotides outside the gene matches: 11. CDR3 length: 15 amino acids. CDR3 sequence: CASRRSGQGLETQYF. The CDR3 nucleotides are TGTGCCAGCAGGCGTAGTGGACAGGGTCTGGAGACCCAGTACTTC.

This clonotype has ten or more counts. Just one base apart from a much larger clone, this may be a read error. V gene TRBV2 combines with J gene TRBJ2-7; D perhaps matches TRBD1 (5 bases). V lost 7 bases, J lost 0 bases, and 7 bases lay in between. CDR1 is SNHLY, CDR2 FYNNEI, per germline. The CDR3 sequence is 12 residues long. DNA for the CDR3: TGTGCCAGCAAAACAGGCTCCTACGAGCAGTACTTC. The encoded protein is CASKTGSYEQYF.

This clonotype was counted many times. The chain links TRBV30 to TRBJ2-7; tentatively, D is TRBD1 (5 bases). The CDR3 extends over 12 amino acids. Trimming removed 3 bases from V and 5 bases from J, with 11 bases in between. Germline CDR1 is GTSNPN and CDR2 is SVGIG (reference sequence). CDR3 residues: CAWSGQGHEQYF. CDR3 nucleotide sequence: TGTGCCTGGAGCGGGCAGGGCCACGAGCAGTACTTC.

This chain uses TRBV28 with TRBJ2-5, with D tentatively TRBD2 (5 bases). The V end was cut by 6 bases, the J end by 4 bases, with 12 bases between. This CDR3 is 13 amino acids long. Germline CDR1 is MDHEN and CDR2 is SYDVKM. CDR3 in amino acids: CASSPGWRETQYF. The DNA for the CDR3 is TGTGCCAGCAGCCCGGGATGGCGAGAGACCCAGTACTTC.

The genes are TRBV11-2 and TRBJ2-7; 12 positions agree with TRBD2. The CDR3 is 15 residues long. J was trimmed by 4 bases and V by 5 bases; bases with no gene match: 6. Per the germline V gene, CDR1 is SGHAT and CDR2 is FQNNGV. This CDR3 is CASSPGLAGPYEQYF. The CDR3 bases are TGTGCCAGCAGCCCGGGACTAGCGGGTCCTTACGAGCAGTACTTC.

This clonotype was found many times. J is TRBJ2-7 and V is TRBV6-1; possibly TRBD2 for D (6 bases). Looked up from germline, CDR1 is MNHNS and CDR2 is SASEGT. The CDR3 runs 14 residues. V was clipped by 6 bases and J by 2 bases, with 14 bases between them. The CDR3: CASSWSGSAYEQYF. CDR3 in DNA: TGTGCCAGCAGCTGGAGCGGGTCCGCCTACGAGCAGTACTTC.

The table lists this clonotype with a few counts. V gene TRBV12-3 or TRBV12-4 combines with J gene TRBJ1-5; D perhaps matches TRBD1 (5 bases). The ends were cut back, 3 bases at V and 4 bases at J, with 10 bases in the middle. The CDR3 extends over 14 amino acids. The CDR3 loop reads CASSFMGVNQPQHF. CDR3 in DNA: TGTGCCAGCAGTTTCATGGGGGTTAATCAGCCCCAGCATTTT.

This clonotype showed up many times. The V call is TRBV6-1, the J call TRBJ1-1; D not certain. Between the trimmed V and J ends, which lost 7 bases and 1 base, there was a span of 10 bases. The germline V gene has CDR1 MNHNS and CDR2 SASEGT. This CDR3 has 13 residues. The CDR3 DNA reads TGTGCCAGCACCGCTCCAGGGAACACTGAAGCTTTCTTT. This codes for CASTAPGNTEAFF.

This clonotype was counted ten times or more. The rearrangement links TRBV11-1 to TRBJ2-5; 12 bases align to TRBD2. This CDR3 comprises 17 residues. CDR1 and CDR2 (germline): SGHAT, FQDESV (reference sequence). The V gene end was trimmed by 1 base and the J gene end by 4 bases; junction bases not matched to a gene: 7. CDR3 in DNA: TGTGCCAGCAGCTTAGATAGACTAGCGGGAGATCGAGAGACCCAGTACTTC. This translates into CASSLDRLAGDRETQYF.

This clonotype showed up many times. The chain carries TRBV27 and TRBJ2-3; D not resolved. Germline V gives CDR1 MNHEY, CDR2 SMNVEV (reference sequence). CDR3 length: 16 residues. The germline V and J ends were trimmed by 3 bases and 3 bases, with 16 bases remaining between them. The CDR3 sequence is CASSFRSKAPTDTQYF. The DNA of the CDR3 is TGTGCCAGCAGTTTTCGGAGTAAGGCCCCGACAGATACGCAGTATTTT.

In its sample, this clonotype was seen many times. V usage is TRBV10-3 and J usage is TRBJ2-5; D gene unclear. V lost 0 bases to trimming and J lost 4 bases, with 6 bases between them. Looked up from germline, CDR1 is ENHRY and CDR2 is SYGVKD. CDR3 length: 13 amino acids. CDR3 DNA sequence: TGTGCCATCAGTGAGTCGGTAGGAGAGACCCAGTACTTC. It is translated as CAISESVGETQYF.

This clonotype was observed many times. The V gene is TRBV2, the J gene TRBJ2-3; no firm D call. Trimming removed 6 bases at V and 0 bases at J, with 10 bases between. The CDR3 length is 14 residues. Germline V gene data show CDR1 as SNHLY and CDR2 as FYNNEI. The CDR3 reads CASRWSLSTDTQYF. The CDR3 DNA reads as TGTGCCAGCAGGTGGTCCCTAAGCACAGATACGCAGTATTTT. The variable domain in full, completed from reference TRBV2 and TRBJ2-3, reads EPEVTQTPSHQVTQMGQEVILRCVPISNHLYFYWYRQILGQKVEFLVSFYNNEISEKSEIFDDQFSVERPDGSNFTLKIRSTKLEDSAMYFCASRWSLSTDTQYFGPGTRLTVL.

This chain's CDR3 is CASSPRTGAQTQYF. CDR3 sequence (DNA): TGTGCCAGCAGCCCCCGGACTGGGGCTCAGACCCAGTACTTC. This chain uses TRBV7-2 with TRBJ2-5, with D possibly called TRBD1 or TRBD2 (5 bases each). Germline V CDR1 and CDR2: SGHTA, FQGNSA. V was pared by 5 bases and J by 6 bases, with 16 bases between. This CDR3 has 14 residues.

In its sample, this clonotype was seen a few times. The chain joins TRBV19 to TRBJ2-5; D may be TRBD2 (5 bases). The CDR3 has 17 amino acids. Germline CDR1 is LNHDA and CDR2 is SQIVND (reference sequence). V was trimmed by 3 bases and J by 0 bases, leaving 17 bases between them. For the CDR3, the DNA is TGTGCCAGTAGTATTGAGGGCGAGATGAGCCACCAAGAGACCCAGTACTTC. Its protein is CASSIEGEMSHQETQYF.

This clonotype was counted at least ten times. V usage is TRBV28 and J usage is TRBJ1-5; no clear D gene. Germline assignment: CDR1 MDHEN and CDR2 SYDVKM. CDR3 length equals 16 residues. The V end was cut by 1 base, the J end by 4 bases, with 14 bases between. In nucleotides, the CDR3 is TGTGCCAGCAGTTTATCTCGGGGTAGTGAGAATCAGCCCCAGCATTTT. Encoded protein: CASSLSRGSENQPQHF.

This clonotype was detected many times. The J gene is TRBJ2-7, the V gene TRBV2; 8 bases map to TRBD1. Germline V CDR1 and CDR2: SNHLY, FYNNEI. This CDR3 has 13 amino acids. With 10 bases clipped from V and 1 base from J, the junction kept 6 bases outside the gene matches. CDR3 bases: TGTGCCATTTCGGGACAGGAATCCTACGAGCAGTACTTC. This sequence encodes CAISGQESYEQYF.

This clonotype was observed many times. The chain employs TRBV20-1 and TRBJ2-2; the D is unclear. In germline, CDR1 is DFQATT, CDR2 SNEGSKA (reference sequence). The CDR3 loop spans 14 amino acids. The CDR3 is CSIVGEQNTGELFF. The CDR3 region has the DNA TGCAGCATCGTCGGTGAACAAAACACCGGGGAGCTGTTTTTT.

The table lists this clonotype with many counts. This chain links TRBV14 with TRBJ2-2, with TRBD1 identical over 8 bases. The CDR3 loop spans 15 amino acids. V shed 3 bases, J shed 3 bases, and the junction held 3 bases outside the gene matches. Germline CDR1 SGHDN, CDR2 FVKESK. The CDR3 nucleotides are TGTGCCAGCAGCCAGTGGACAGGGTACACCGGGGAGCTGTTTTTT. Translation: CASSQWTGYTGELFF.

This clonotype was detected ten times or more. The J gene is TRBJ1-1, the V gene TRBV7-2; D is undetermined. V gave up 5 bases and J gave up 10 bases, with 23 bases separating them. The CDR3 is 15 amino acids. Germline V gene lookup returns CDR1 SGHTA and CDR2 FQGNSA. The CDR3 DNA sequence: TGTGCCAGCAGCCAATCGACCCTTTCACCCTTTGTAGCTTTCTTT. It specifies CASSQSTLSPFVAFF.

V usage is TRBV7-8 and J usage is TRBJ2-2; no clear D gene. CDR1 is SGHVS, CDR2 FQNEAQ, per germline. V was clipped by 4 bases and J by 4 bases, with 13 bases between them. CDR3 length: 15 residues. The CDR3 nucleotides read TGTGCCAGCAGCTCCCCAAAGATGGTCACCGGGGAGCTGTTTTTT. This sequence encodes CASSSPKMVTGELFF.

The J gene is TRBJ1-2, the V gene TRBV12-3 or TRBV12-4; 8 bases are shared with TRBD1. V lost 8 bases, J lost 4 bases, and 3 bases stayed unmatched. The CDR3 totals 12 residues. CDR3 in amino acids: CASWTGIYGYTF. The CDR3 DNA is TGTGCCAGCTGGACAGGGATCTATGGCTACACCTTC.

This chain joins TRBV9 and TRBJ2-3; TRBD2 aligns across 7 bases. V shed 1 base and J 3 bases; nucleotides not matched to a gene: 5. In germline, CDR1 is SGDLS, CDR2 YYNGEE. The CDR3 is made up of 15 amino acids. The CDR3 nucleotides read TGTGCCAGCAGCGTATCGCGGGAGTGGACAGATACGCAGTATTTT. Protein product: CASSVSREWTDTQYF.

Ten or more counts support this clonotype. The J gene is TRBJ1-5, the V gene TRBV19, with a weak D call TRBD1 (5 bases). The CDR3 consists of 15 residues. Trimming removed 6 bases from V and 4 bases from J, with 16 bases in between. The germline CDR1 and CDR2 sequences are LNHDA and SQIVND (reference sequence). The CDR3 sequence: CASREWAGINQPQHF. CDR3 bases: TGTGCCAGTAGAGAGTGGGCAGGGATAAATCAGCCCCAGCATTTT. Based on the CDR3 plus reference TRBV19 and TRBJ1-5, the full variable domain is DGGITQSPKYLFRKEGQNVTLSCEQNLNHDAMYWYRQDPGQGLRLIYYSQIVNDFQKGDIAEGYSVSREKKESFPLTVTSAQKNPTAFYLCASREWAGINQPQHFGDGTRLSIL.

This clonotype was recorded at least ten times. CDR3 protein: CSARDSVQETQYF. Written as DNA, the CDR3 is TGCAGTGCTAGAGACAGCGTTCAAGAGACCCAGTACTTC. This rearrangement joins TRBV20-1 to TRBJ2-5; D unresolved. The CDR3 runs to 13 residues. V was shortened by 0 bases and J by 2 bases, with 7 bases between the two germline ends. Germline CDR1 DFQATT, CDR2 SNEGSKA (reference sequence).

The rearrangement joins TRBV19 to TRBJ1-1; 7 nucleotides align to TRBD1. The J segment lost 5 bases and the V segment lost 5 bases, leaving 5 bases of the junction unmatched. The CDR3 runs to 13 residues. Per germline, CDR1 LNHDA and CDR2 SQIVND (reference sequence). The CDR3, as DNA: TGTGCCAGTAGTGAACGACAGGGAACTGAAGCTTTCTTT. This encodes CASSERQGTEAFF.